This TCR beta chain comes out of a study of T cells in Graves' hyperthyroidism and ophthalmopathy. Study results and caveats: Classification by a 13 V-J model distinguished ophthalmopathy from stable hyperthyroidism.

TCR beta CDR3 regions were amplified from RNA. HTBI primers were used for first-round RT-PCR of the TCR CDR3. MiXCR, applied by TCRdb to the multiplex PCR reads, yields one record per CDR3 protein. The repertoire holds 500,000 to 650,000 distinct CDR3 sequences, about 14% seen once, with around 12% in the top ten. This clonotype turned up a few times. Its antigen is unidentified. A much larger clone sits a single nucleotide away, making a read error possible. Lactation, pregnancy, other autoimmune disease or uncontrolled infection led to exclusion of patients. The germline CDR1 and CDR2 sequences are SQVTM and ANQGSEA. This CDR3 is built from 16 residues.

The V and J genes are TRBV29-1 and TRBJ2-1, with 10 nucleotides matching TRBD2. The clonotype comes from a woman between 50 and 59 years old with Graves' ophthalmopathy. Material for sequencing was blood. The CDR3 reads CGVSASGSWDTNEQFF. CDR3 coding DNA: TGCGGCGTTTCTGCTAGCGGGAGTTGGGACACCAATGAGCAGTTCTTC.